This T cell receptor (beta chain) was obtained from a study of blood T cell repertoires in COVID-19. Study overall: Researchers got acute and convalescent COVID-19 samples from the United States, Italy and Spain.

Seattle patient enrollment occurred during active infection, with longitudinal follow-up thereafter. The assay was immunoSEQ multiplex PCR, and TCRdb's table has in-frame clones only and misses some. This sample has under 450,000 clones, with over 75% found just once. The germline V gene has CDR1 SGHVS and CDR2 FQNEAQ. The CDR3 has 14 amino acids. The ends were cut back, 5 bases at V and 3 bases at J, with 14 bases in the middle. The gene calls are TRBV7-8 and TRBJ2-7; maybe TRBD2 (6 bases). Source material: peripheral blood. The source is a middle-aged woman with COVID-19, enrolled during active disease. The CDR3: CASSQAGTDYEQYF. The CDR3 bases are TGTGCCAGCAGCCAGGCCGGGACTGACTACGAGCAGTACTTC.